Below are 20 T cell receptor beta chains sequenced from a single sample in a study of molecular identifiers for immune sequencing clone quantification. TCRdb re-analysed the PCR reads in MiXCR, keeping a single row per CDR3 protein. This table has about 630,000 distinct CDR3 sequences, roughly 23% appearing once. Sequencing input: naive CD8+ T cells from blood, with Jurkat cell RNA spiked in. Regarding subset: FACS-sorted CD8+CD4-CCR7+CD45RA+ naive T cells. These receptor sequences come from a human donor in good health. Some libraries in this study had Jurkat cell RNA spiked in.

This clonotype was counted between two and nine times. This rearrangement joins TRBV7-9 to TRBJ1-4; tentatively, D is TRBD1 (5 bases). Trimming took off 5 bases at V and 8 bases at J, with 18 bases between the two ends. Germline CDR1 is SEHNR and CDR2 is FQNEAQ (reference sequence). The CDR3 covers 15 residues. The CDR3 loop is CASSHGRARSEKLFF. CDR3 nucleotides: TGTGCCAGCAGCCACGGCAGGGCTAGGAGCGAAAAACTGTTTTTT.

This clonotype was recorded a few times. The chain uses TRBV19 and TRBJ2-3; unclear D gene. The CDR3 spans 13 residues. Germline V gives CDR1 LNHDA, CDR2 SQIVND (reference sequence). Trimming took 2 bases from V and 3 from J, leaving 6 bases between them. CDR3 loop: CASSILVTDTQYF. The CDR3 DNA reads as TGTGCCAGTAGTATATTAGTTACAGATACGCAGTATTTT. Using reference TRBV19 and TRBJ2-3 for the parts outside the CDR3, the full variable domain is DGGITQSPKYLFRKEGQNVTLSCEQNLNHDAMYWYRQDPGQGLRLIYYSQIVNDFQKGDIAEGYSVSREKKESFPLTVTSAQKNPTAFYLCASSILVTDTQYFGPGTRLTVL.

This clonotype has a handful of counts. This chain uses TRBV6-2 or TRBV6-3 with TRBJ2-5; 8 bases line up with TRBD2. The CDR3 has 14 residues. Losses at the gene ends were 4 bases for V and 4 bases for J; bases not matched to a gene: 5. Germline loops: CDR1 MNHEY, CDR2 SVGEGT. DNA for the CDR3: TGTGCCAGCAGTTCGCGGACTAGCCCAGAGACCCAGTACTTC. It translates to CASSSRTSPETQYF.

This clonotype was observed at least ten times. The chain uses TRBV2 and TRBJ1-5; no definite D call. Per germline, CDR1 SNHLY and CDR2 FYNNEI. The CDR3 contains 12 residues. The ends were cut back, 4 bases at V and 5 bases at J, with 6 bases in the middle. The CDR3 DNA reads as TGTGCCAGCAGTGGGTGGGATCAGCCCCAGCATTTT. It specifies CASSGWDQPQHF. Drawing the rest from reference TRBV2 and TRBJ1-5, the complete variable domain is EPEVTQTPSHQVTQMGQEVILRCVPISNHLYFYWYRQILGQKVEFLVSFYNNEISEKSEIFDDQFSVERPDGSNFTLKIRSTKLEDSAMYFCASSGWDQPQHFGDGTRLSIL.

The chain has TRBV7-6 and TRBJ2-7; 7 nucleotides line up with TRBD1. The CDR3 extends over 14 amino acids. Germline V CDR1 and CDR2: SGHVS, FNYEAQ. V shed 4 bases, J shed 4 bases, and the junction held 7 bases outside the gene matches. The CDR3, as DNA: TGTGCCAGCAGCTCAGGGGACAGTGCTTACGAGCAGTACTTC. It yields the protein CASSSGDSAYEQYF. The complete variable domain, with remaining parts taken from reference TRBV7-6 and TRBJ2-7, reads GAGVSQSPRYKVTKRGQDVALRCDPISGHVSLYWYRQALGQGPEFLTYFNYEAQQDKSGLPNDRFSAERPEGSISTLTIQRTEQRDSAMYRCASSSGDSAYEQYFGPGTRLTVT.

As to this clonotype: A much larger clone differs by one base, so this may be a read error. The chain employs TRBV5-3 and TRBJ2-7, with D possibly being TRBD2 (6 bases). TRBV5-3 is assigned to the ORF class and has an uncertain function. The V and J ends lost 8 bases and 3 bases respectively, with 24 bases between them. The CDR3 contains 16 residues. CDR3 in DNA: TGTGCCAGCAGCGCGGGACCAGCGGGTAGAGGCTACGAGCAGTACTTC. Translating gives CASSAGPAGRGYEQYF.

With respect to this clonotype: This sequence may be a read error, since a much larger clone differs from it by one base. This chain uses TRBV20-1 with TRBJ1-1; D is possibly TRBD1 (6 bases). Trimming cost V 5 bases and J 4 bases, with 20 bases left between them. This CDR3 has 15 residues. Germline V gene lookup returns CDR1 DFQATT and CDR2 SNEGSKA (reference sequence). The CDR3 nucleotides are TGCAGTGCTGGAGCATTGGGACAAAGTGTCACTGAAGCTTTCTTT. As protein: CSAGALGQSVTEAFF.

The CDR3, as DNA: TGTGCCAGCAGCTTTCGGGAGGAGATTCGAGGTGAGCAGTTCTTC. It is translated as CASSFREEIRGEQFF. The chain carries TRBV5-5 and TRBJ2-1; 7 nucleotides match TRBD2. V shed 2 bases, J shed 9 bases, and the junction held 11 bases outside the gene matches. There are 15 residues in the CDR3. Germline V lookup: CDR1 SGHKS, CDR2 YYEKEE (reference sequence). The variable domain in full, with the rest retrieved from reference TRBV5-5 and TRBJ2-1, is DAGVTQSPTHLIKTRGQQVTLRCSPISGHKSVSWYQQVLGQGPQFIFQYYEKEERGRGNFPDRFSARQFPNYSSELNVNALLLGDSALYLCASSFREEIRGEQFFGPGTRLTVL.

This clonotype was seen only a few times. The gene calls are TRBV6-5 and TRBJ2-7, with 10 bases that match TRBD1. This CDR3 has 15 residues. After removal of 4 bases from V and 3 bases from J, the junction contained 6 bases not matched to a gene. Germline V gives CDR1 MNHEY, CDR2 SVGAGI. This CDR3 is CASSWSGTGVYEQYF. The CDR3 DNA sequence: TGTGCCAGCAGTTGGTCGGGGACAGGGGTCTACGAGCAGTACTTC.

Ten or more counts support this clonotype. The rearrangement links TRBV10-2 to TRBJ1-4; 9 bases agree with TRBD1. CDR1 is WSHSY and CDR2 is SAAADI in the germline V gene. This CDR3 is built from 15 residues. With 3 bases clipped from V and 8 bases from J, the junction kept 7 bases outside the gene matches. CDR3 region: CASSDGTGSREKLFF. The CDR3 DNA sequence: TGCGCCAGCAGTGATGGGACAGGGTCTAGAGAAAAACTGTTTTTT.

The chain links TRBV4-3 to TRBJ2-1; 10 bases agree with TRBD2. Germline V gene lookup returns CDR1 LGHNA and CDR2 YSLEER. The trim removed 0 bases at V and 6 bases at J, leaving 11 bases unmatched. This CDR3 contains 18 residues. The CDR3 sequence: CASSQDPLAGVASNEQFF. The CDR3 nucleotides read TGCGCCAGCAGCCAAGATCCGCTAGCGGGAGTTGCCAGCAATGAGCAGTTCTTC.

Only a few counts were recorded for this clonotype. The chain recombines TRBV7-9 with TRBJ1-6; D gene unclear. Trimming took 1 base from V and 13 from J, leaving 8 bases between them. CDR1 is SEHNR and CDR2 is FQNEAQ in the germline V gene (reference sequence). The CDR3 loop spans 12 amino acids. The CDR3 protein is CASSLVGSPLHF. The CDR3 DNA follows: TGTGCCAGCAGCTTAGTAGGCTCCCCCCTCCACTTT.

This clonotype was found a few times. This chain joins TRBV7-9 and TRBJ1-2; perhaps TRBD1 as D (5 bases). V gave up 1 base and J gave up 0 bases, with 6 bases separating them. The germline V gene has CDR1 SEHNR and CDR2 FQNEAQ (reference sequence). This CDR3 is built from 14 residues. The DNA for the CDR3 is TGTGCCAGCAGCTTAGAGGGGCCTAACTATGGCTACACCTTC. Translated, it gives CASSLEGPNYGYTF.

V usage is TRBV15 and J usage is TRBJ2-1; possibly TRBD2 for D (5 bases). The ends were cut back, 0 bases at V and 0 bases at J, with 9 bases in the middle. The CDR3 runs to 16 residues. Germline CDR1 and CDR2: LNHNV and YYDKDF (reference sequence). As DNA, the CDR3 is TGTGCCACCAGCAGAGACTTAGCGTCCTCCTACAATGAGCAGTTCTTC. This gives the protein CATSRDLASSYNEQFF.

V gene TRBV29-1 combines with J gene TRBJ2-7; D is perhaps TRBD2 (5 bases). The CDR3 sequence is 13 residues long. V lost 4 bases and J 1 base, leaving 11 bases between the germline ends. Germline CDR1 reads SQVTM; CDR2 reads ANQGSEA. The DNA of the CDR3 is TGCAGCGTTGGGGAGACGGGATCCTACGAGCAGTACTTC. Its translation: CSVGETGSYEQYF.

Note on this clonotype: A read error may produce the germline difference seen at one junction end. The J gene is TRBJ2-7, the V gene TRBV5-3, with D uncertain. TRBV5-3 is known as an ORF, though its function is uncertain. The CDR3 runs to 14 residues. For the CDR3, the DNA is TGTGCCAGCAGTAGTGACCAGGACCTCTACGAGCAGCACTTC. Translated, it gives CASSSDQDLYEQHF.

This chain connects TRBV15 to TRBJ2-2; TRBD2 agrees at 11 bases. The CDR3 is made up of 19 amino acids. Germline trimming cut 8 bases from V and 0 bases from J; bases unmatched to any gene: 14. CDR1 LNHNV and CDR2 YYDKDF come from the germline V gene (reference sequence). This chain's CDR3 is CATAGQGLAAAPNTGELFF. CDR3 coding DNA: TGTGCCACCGCAGGACAGGGACTAGCGGCGGCACCGAACACCGGGGAGCTGTTTTTT.

This clonotype was detected a few times. The CDR3 DNA follows: TGCGCCAGCAGCCGCGACAGGGTGGCGGGAAACACCATATATTTT. Its protein product is CASSRDRVAGNTIYF. J is TRBJ1-3 and V is TRBV4-3; 7 bases match TRBD1. Trimming took 4 bases from V and 4 from J; bases not matched to a gene: 7. CDR1 and CDR2 (germline): LGHNA, YSLEER. The CDR3 totals 15 residues.

There are a few counts of this clonotype. Being one base from a much bigger clone, this may be a read error. The final CDR3 position lacks the conserved phenylalanine or tryptophan, pointing to a likely read error. This chain links TRBV29-1 with TRBJ2-3; no reliable D call. CDR3 size: 10 residues. Trimming pared 4 bases from V and 6 bases from J, leaving 5 bases between. Germline loops: CDR1 SQVTM, CDR2 ANQGSEA. The CDR3 loop reads CSVVWDTQYS. DNA of the CDR3: TGCAGCGTTGTATGGGATACGCAGTATTCT.

This clonotype came up many times. The J gene is TRBJ1-5, the V gene TRBV4-1; TRBD1 aligns across 8 bases. The germline gives CDR1 MGHRA, CDR2 YSYEKL. CDR3 size: 16 residues. Germline trimming cut 2 bases from V and 3 bases from J; bases unmatched to any gene: 6. CDR3 bases: TGCGCCAGCAGCCAATACATGACAGGGGCCAATCAGCCCCAGCATTTT. It encodes CASSQYMTGANQPQHF.